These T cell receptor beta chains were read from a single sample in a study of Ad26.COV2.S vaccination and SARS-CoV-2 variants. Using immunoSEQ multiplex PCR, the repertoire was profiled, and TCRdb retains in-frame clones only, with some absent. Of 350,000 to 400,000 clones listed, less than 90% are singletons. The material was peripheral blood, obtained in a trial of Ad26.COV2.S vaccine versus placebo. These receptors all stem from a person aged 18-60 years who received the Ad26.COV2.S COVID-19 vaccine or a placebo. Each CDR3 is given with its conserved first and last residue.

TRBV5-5	CASSLGTLTGREKLFF
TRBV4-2	CASSQAPSYEQYF
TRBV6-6	CASSYSHTEAFF
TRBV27	CASSLFRTDTQYF
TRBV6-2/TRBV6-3	CASSSTGTGSYEQYF
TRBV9	CASSVGGGVNTGELFF
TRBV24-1	CATSVKRGLGETQYF
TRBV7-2	CASSSSWGGETQYF
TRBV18	CASSPQETQYF
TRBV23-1	CASLTRDMNTEAFF
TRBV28	CASIGPGQGSSPLHF
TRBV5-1	CASIPGGIGDTEAFF
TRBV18	CASSPETGSDSPLHF
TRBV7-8	CASSFLDEYNSPLHF
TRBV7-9	CASSSTDSFYNEQFF
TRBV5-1	CASSLLSGANVLTF
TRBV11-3	CASSLDPANYNEQFF
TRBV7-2	CASSLVSGGGTDTQYF